These 10 T cell receptor beta chains came from one sample sequenced in a study of blood T cell repertoires in COVID-19. Generated by immunoSEQ multiplex PCR, the TCRdb table keeps only in-frame clones and is missing some. The sample records over 100,000 clones, about nine tenths being singletons. The sequenced material came from peripheral blood. The receptors stem from a woman in her sixties or seventies with COVID-19, enrolled during active disease.

CDR3 loop: CAISAALAGVPGELFF. The CDR3 DNA is TGTGCCATCAGTGCCGCCTTAGCGGGGGTCCCCGGGGAGCTGTTTTTT. The V call is TRBV10-3, the J call TRBJ2-2; 9 nucleotides agree with TRBD2. This CDR3 has 16 amino acids. V lost 4 bases to trimming and J lost 6 bases; unmatched junction nucleotides: 9. The germline V gene has CDR1 ENHRY and CDR2 SYGVKD.

As concerns this clone: Mismatch with germline at one junction end may stem from a read error. The chain couples TRBV5-4 to TRBJ2-3, with TRBD1 matching over 8 bases. Germline CDR1 SGHNT, CDR2 YYREEE (reference sequence). This CDR3 region has 14 residues. Here the CDR3 reads CASSLQGAADTQYF. The CDR3 DNA follows: TGTGCCAGCAGCTTGCAGGGGGCGGCAGACACGCAGTATTTT. The variable domain in full, completed from reference TRBV5-4 and TRBJ2-3, reads ETGVTQSPTHLIKTRGQQVTLRCSSQSGHNTVSWYQQALGQGPQFIFQYYREEENGRGNFPPRFSGLQFPNYSSELNVNALELDDSALYLCASSLQGAADTQYFGPGTRLTVL.

The V gene is TRBV7-9, the J gene TRBJ2-3; the match to TRBD1 covers 12 bases. The germline V gene has CDR1 SEHNR and CDR2 FQNEAQ (reference sequence). V shed 5 bases, J shed 6 bases, and the junction held 6 bases outside the gene matches. The length of the CDR3 is 15 residues. The CDR3 region is CASSPGQGAWDTQYF. In DNA form, the CDR3 reads TGTGCCAGCAGCCCGGGACAGGGGGCATGGGATACGCAGTATTTT.

The chain employs TRBV2 and TRBJ1-1; D may be TRBD1 (6 bases). Germline V gives CDR1 SNHLY, CDR2 FYNNEI. V lost 11 bases and J 4 bases, leaving 20 bases between the germline ends. This CDR3 comprises 14 residues. The CDR3 DNA follows: TGTGCCGGTGGGAGAGAAGGGGGGGGCACTGAAGCTTTCTTT. Translating gives CAGGREGGGTEAFF.

CDR3 nucleotides: TGCACCAGCAGCCATCCCGGGAGAGGGGACAGCCATAATCAGCCCCAGCATTTT. Its protein is CTSSHPGRGDSHNQPQHF. This chain connects TRBV1 to TRBJ1-5; the DNA was not used to check the table's D call, TRBD1. TRBV1 is deemed a pseudogene. This CDR3 is 18 amino acids long.

In its sample, this clone was seen once. The genes are TRBV6-5 and TRBJ1-1; 8 bases match TRBD1. V was clipped by 6 bases and J by 6 bases; unmatched bases: 3. Germline V lookup: CDR1 MNHEY, CDR2 SVGAGI. The CDR3 totals 12 residues. Written as DNA, the CDR3 is TGTGCCAGCAGCAAACAGGGGGCTGAAGCTTTCTTT. It yields the protein CASSKQGAEAFF.

V gene TRBV6-5 combines with J gene TRBJ1-1; D not resolved. Germline CDR1 MNHEY, CDR2 SVGAGI. The CDR3 runs to 12 residues. The ends were cut back, 8 bases at V and 4 bases at J, with 11 bases in the middle. CDR3 sequence (DNA): TGTGCCAGCGGGAGGGTGGGCACTGAAGCTTTCTTT. The encoded protein is CASGRVGTEAFF.

The rearrangement uses TRBV3-1 (or the pseudogene TRBV3-2) and TRBJ1-2; D call uncertain. V shed 0 bases and J shed 4 bases, with 15 bases lying between them. This CDR3 comprises 16 residues. Germline V gene data show CDR1 as LGHDT and CDR2 as YNNKEL (reference sequence). The DNA for the CDR3 is TGTGCCAGCAGCCAAGATCTGGTGCAACGGAGCTATGGCTACACCTTC. It specifies CASSQDLVQRSYGYTF.

This clone is a singleton in its sample. V and J are TRBV19 and TRBJ1-3; D remains unclear. Germline V gives CDR1 LNHDA, CDR2 SQIVND (reference sequence). Trimming pared 6 bases from V and 2 bases from J, leaving 5 bases between. The CDR3 consists of 12 residues. CDR3 in amino acids: CASRRAGNTIYF. The CDR3 DNA is TGTGCCAGTAGGCGGGCTGGAAACACCATATATTTT.

This rearrangement joins TRBV5-4 to TRBJ2-2; tentative D call: TRBD1 (5 bases). CDR1 SGHNT and CDR2 YYREEE come from the germline V gene (reference sequence). The CDR3 loop spans 14 amino acids. V was trimmed by 4 bases and J by 6 bases, leaving 13 bases between them. CDR3 sequence: CASSQGTVAGELFF. The CDR3 region has the DNA TGTGCCAGCAGCCAGGGAACAGTAGCCGGGGAGCTGTTTTTT.